One and the same sample provided the 19 T cell receptor beta chains below, sequenced in a study of blood T cell repertoires in COVID-19. TCRdb's table, derived via immunoSEQ multiplex PCR, lists solely in-frame clones and lacks some. This table holds about 75,000 clones, about 88% found once. Sequences were obtained from peripheral blood. The source of these receptors is a man at least 80 years old with COVID-19, enrolled during active disease.

As to this clone: Other DNA sequences in this specimen translate into the identical CDR3. The gene calls are TRBV7-3 and TRBJ2-5, with 8 bases lining up with TRBD2. CDR1 is SGHTA, CDR2 FQGTGA, per germline. The length of the CDR3 is 13 residues. The V and J ends lost 8 bases and 2 bases, in that order; junction bases with no gene match: 4. CDR3 in amino acids: CASSASGQETQYF. The CDR3 nucleotides are TGTGCCAGCTCTGCTAGCGGGCAAGAGACCCAGTACTTC.

The chain recombines TRBV28 with TRBJ1-2; D may be TRBD1 (6 bases). The V gene lost 8 bases and the J gene lost 4 bases, with 8 bases spanning the gap. Germline CDR1 reads MDHEN; CDR2 reads SYDVKM. The CDR3 loop spans 11 amino acids. The CDR3 DNA follows: TGTGCCAGCGGACAGACCTATGGCTACACCTTC. It encodes CASGQTYGYTF.

The chain employs TRBV27 and TRBJ1-2, with D uncertain. Per germline, CDR1 MNHEY and CDR2 SMNVEV (reference sequence). This CDR3 spans 14 amino acids. Between the trimmed V and J ends, which lost 5 bases and 7 bases, there was a span of 17 bases. The CDR3 sequence is CASSVTRVSGGYTF. As DNA, the CDR3 is TGTGCCAGCAGTGTGACACGGGTCAGCGGTGGCTACACCTTC.

This clone was observed a few times. The chain couples TRBV10-3 to TRBJ2-3; TRBD2 matches 8 bases. Unmatched junction bases numbered 2, after V lost 4 bases and J lost 2 bases. The CDR3 runs to 14 residues. Germline V lookup: CDR1 ENHRY, CDR2 SYGVKD. CDR3 region: CAISGAGVTDTQYF. For the CDR3, the DNA is TGTGCCATCAGTGGAGCGGGGGTCACAGATACGCAGTATTTT.

The chain is built from TRBV15 and TRBJ2-7, with TRBD1 identical over 12 bases. V lost 3 bases, J lost 5 bases, and 8 bases stayed unmatched. The length of the CDR3 is 16 residues. Germline values: CDR1 LNHNV, CDR2 YYDKDF (reference sequence). The CDR3 bases are TGTGCCACCAGCAGGGCGGGACAGGGGGCGAGAGACGAGCAGTACTTC. Protein product: CATSRAGQGARDEQYF.

The V gene is TRBV2, the J gene TRBJ2-7; D call uncertain. Per germline, CDR1 SNHLY and CDR2 FYNNEI. The CDR3 consists of 11 residues. The ends were cut back, 8 bases at V and 0 bases at J, with 5 bases in the middle. CDR3 residues: CASATSYEQYF. Here the CDR3 DNA reads TGTGCCAGCGCTACCTCCTACGAGCAGTACTTC.

V and J are TRBV19 and TRBJ2-5, with D possibly TRBD2 on 7 matching bases. Germline V lookup: CDR1 LNHDA, CDR2 SQIVND (reference sequence). This CDR3 contains 17 residues. V was trimmed by 6 bases and J by 9 bases, leaving 29 bases between them. CDR3 loop: CASRGPRAGALPGAQYF. The CDR3 nucleotides are TGTGCCAGTAGAGGCCCCAGGGCGGGGGCCCTGCCTGGGGCCCAGTACTTC.

The genes are TRBV3-1 (or the pseudogene TRBV3-2) and TRBJ1-2; weak D call: TRBD1 (5 bases). V lost 2 bases and J lost 0, with 13 bases in between. CDR1 LGHDT and CDR2 YNNKEL come from the germline V gene (reference sequence). There are 16 residues in the CDR3. CDR3 sequence (DNA): TGTGCCAGCAGCCAAATGGGACTGCCAGCTAACTATGGCTACACCTTC. It specifies CASSQMGLPANYGYTF.

The chain carries TRBV5-1 and TRBJ2-7, with no clear D. Germline V lookup: CDR1 SGHRS, CDR2 YFSETQ. Trimming shortened V by 0 bases and J by 6 bases, and 13 bases separated the two germline ends. The CDR3 length is 14 residues. CDR3 DNA sequence: TGCGCCAGCAGCTTGGTAGGTCTAGAGGTCGAGCAGTACTTC. Its protein product is CASSLVGLEVEQYF.

The chain employs TRBV28 and TRBJ2-1; a possible D gene is TRBD1 (5 bases). The CDR3 is 13 residues long. Germline V gives CDR1 MDHEN, CDR2 SYDVKM. V lost 9 bases and J lost 7, with 16 bases in between. The DNA of the CDR3 is TGTGCCAGTACCCCGGCAGGGTGGAATGAGCAGTTCTTC. This translates into CASTPAGWNEQFF.

V is TRBV5-1 and J is TRBJ1-1; no clear D gene. The germline V gene encodes CDR1 SGHRS and CDR2 YFSETQ. The CDR3 runs 13 residues. Trimming stripped 3 bases from V and 4 bases from J, with 10 bases between. The CDR3 bases are TGCGCCAGCAGCTCCCTAGCAGGCACTGAAGCTTTCTTT. This encodes CASSSLAGTEAFF.

The chain links TRBV3-1 (or the pseudogene TRBV3-2) to TRBJ1-6, with TRBD1 identical over 10 bases. CDR1 and CDR2 (germline): LGHDT, YNNKEL (reference sequence). J lost 6 bases, V lost 1 base, and 3 bases had no gene match. The CDR3 is made up of 16 amino acids. The CDR3 nucleotides read TGTGCCAGCAGCCAAGGGGACAGGGGTCTTAATTCACCCCTCCACTTT. This translates into CASSQGDRGLNSPLHF.

The chain employs TRBV7-2 and TRBJ1-4; a weak D match, TRBD1 (5 bases). The CDR3 extends over 14 amino acids. Between the trimmed V and J ends, which lost 7 bases and 7 bases, there was a span of 16 bases. Germline CDR1 reads SGHTA; CDR2 reads FQGNSA. The CDR3 nucleotides are TGTGCCAGCACATTTGTTCAGGGCACTGAAAAACTGTTTTTT. Protein sequence: CASTFVQGTEKLFF.

The chain combines TRBV5-1 with TRBJ1-2, with 7 bases fitting TRBD1. The trim removed 3 bases at V and 7 bases at J, leaving 15 bases unmatched. This CDR3 has 16 amino acids. The germline gives CDR1 SGHRS, CDR2 YFSETQ. CDR3 sequence reads: CASSSLGGQNSPGYTF. The CDR3 DNA is TGCGCCAGCAGCTCTCTAGGGGGACAGAACTCCCCTGGCTACACCTTC.

The genes are TRBV18 and TRBJ1-5; a possible D gene is TRBD1 (5 bases). Looked up from germline, CDR1 is KGHSH and CDR2 is LQKENI. V gave up 1 base and J gave up 5 bases, with 15 bases separating them. This CDR3 is built from 16 residues. The CDR3 here is CASSPRTLKVDQPQHF. The CDR3 region has the DNA TGTGCCAGCTCACCACGGACATTAAAGGTCGATCAGCCCCAGCATTTT. Using reference TRBV18 and TRBJ1-5 for the parts outside the CDR3, the full variable domain is NAGVMQNPRHLVRRRGQEARLRCSPMKGHSHVYWYRQLPEEGLKFMVYLQKENIIDESGMPKERFSAEFPKEGPSILRIQQVVRGDSAAYFCASSPRTLKVDQPQHFGDGTRLSIL.

This chain uses TRBV11-3 with TRBJ2-7, with D unresolved. V was cut by 1 base and J by 7 bases, with 5 bases left in between. From germline, CDR1 is SGHNT and CDR2 YENEEA. CDR3 length: 11 amino acids. The DNA for the CDR3 is TGTGCCAGCAGCTTAGGAACAGAGCAGTACTTC. Amino acid sequence: CASSLGTEQYF.

The V gene is TRBV7-8, the J gene TRBJ2-1, with TRBD2 matching over 12 bases. CDR1 is SGHVS and CDR2 is FQNEAQ in the germline V gene. V shed 4 bases, J shed 7 bases, and the junction held 8 bases outside the gene matches. The CDR3 extends over 16 amino acids. CDR3 DNA: TGTGCCAGCAGCTCTAGCGGGGGGGCTTCGATAAATGAGCAGTTCTTC. This encodes CASSSSGGASINEQFF.

The table lists this clone with a few counts. The V and J genes are TRBV18 and TRBJ1-4; 8 bases match TRBD1. The CDR3 runs to 15 residues. J lost 7 bases, V lost 5 bases, and 9 bases had no gene match. Germline V gene sequence: CDR1 KGHSH, CDR2 LQKENI. CDR3 nucleotide sequence: TGTGCCAGCTCAGCTTCAGGGGGCGCGGGTGAAAAACTGTTTTTT. It is translated as CASSASGGAGEKLFF.

This clone was counted ten times or more. The chain combines TRBV3-1 (or the pseudogene TRBV3-2) with TRBJ2-3; 13 bases are shared with TRBD2. CDR3 length: 19 residues. J gave up 5 bases and V 4 bases, and 15 bases lay outside the gene matches. Germline lookup yields CDR1 LGHDT and CDR2 YNNKEL (reference sequence). The CDR3 sequence is CASSLPPRTSGGKGDTQYF. The CDR3 DNA sequence: TGTGCCAGCAGCCTCCCCCCCCGGACTAGCGGGGGAAAGGGAGATACGCAGTATTTT.